The next 7 T cell receptor beta chains were all read from a single sample in a study of lymphopenia after photon versus proton radiotherapy. Only in-frame clones appear in the TCRdb table, and some are missing; sequencing was by immunoSEQ multiplex PCR. The sample includes 83,000 or so clones, about four fifths of them seen just once. The specimen comprised peripheral blood, sampled from a patient treated with proton-based radiotherapy. The origin of the receptors is a man aged 55 to 70 with pancreatic cancer.

This clone has a single count. The gene calls are TRBV27 and TRBJ2-7; maybe TRBD1 (5 bases). V lost 3 bases and J 0 bases, leaving 6 bases between the germline ends. This CDR3 comprises 13 residues. Germline assignment: CDR1 MNHEY and CDR2 SMNVEV (reference sequence). The CDR3 DNA reads TGTGCCAGCAGTTTGGACAACTCCTACGAGCAGTACTTC. This gives the protein CASSLDNSYEQYF.

J is TRBJ2-1 and V is TRBV7-9, with 9 bases that match TRBD2. With V trimmed by 5 bases and J by 10 bases, 6 bases remained unmatched. Germline V gene sequence: CDR1 SEHNR, CDR2 FQNEAQ (reference sequence). The CDR3 has 13 amino acids. The CDR3 coding sequence is TGTGCCAGCAGCAATAGCGGGAGTGACGAGCAGTTCTTC. Residues: CASSNSGSDEQFF.

J is TRBJ1-2 and V is TRBV5-4, with a tentative D call TRBD1 (6 bases). Per germline, CDR1 SGHNT and CDR2 YYREEE (reference sequence). There are 14 residues in the CDR3. V gave up 4 bases and J gave up 4 bases, with 14 bases separating them. The CDR3 region is CASSQDRDIYGYTF. As DNA, the CDR3 is TGTGCCAGCAGCCAAGATCGGGACATCTATGGCTACACCTTC.

The chain uses TRBV19 and TRBJ1-5; D is possibly TRBD1 (5 bases). Trimming stripped 1 base from V and 0 bases from J, with 16 bases between. CDR3 size: 18 residues. CDR1 and CDR2 from the germline V gene are LNHDA and SQIVND (reference sequence). For the CDR3, the DNA is TGTGCCAGTAGTATAGTGGTAGGGGCGAGAGATAGCAATCAGCCCCAGCATTTT. This gives the protein CASSIVVGARDSNQPQHF.

The chain combines TRBV7-8 with TRBJ2-3, with 9 bases that match TRBD2. This CDR3 contains 16 residues. Trimming at V came to 3 bases and at J to 1 base, leaving 5 bases not matched to a gene. Germline lookup yields CDR1 SGHVS and CDR2 FQNEAQ. The CDR3 DNA reads as TGTGCCAGCAGCTTCTCCAGGACTAGCGGCACAGATACGCAGTATTTT. Its protein product is CASSFSRTSGTDTQYF.

V gene TRBV19 combines with J gene TRBJ2-5; 9 nucleotides agree with TRBD1. J was trimmed by 0 bases and V by 5 bases; bases with no gene match: 7. Germline V gene sequence: CDR1 LNHDA, CDR2 SQIVND (reference sequence). This CDR3 is 16 amino acids long. The CDR3 sequence is CASSPGTGYNQETQYF. The CDR3, as DNA: TGTGCCAGTAGTCCAGGGACAGGGTATAACCAAGAGACCCAGTACTTC. The full variable domain, its missing parts supplied by reference TRBV19 and TRBJ2-5, is DGGITQSPKYLFRKEGQNVTLSCEQNLNHDAMYWYRQDPGQGLRLIYYSQIVNDFQKGDIAEGYSVSREKKESFPLTVTSAQKNPTAFYLCASSPGTGYNQETQYFGPGTRLLVL.

This chain joins TRBV10-3 and TRBJ1-1; D is perhaps TRBD1 (6 bases). Trimming removed 10 bases from V and 10 bases from J, with 22 bases in between. Germline CDR1 is ENHRY and CDR2 is SYGVKD. The CDR3 runs to 13 residues. CDR3 sequence (DNA): TGTGCCACTACAGACCCGGGACAAAACCGAGCTTTCTTT. Translating gives CATTDPGQNRAFF.